The 22 T cell receptor beta chains reported below all come from one sample, sequenced in a study of blood T cell repertoires in COVID-19 (dated by TCRdb to the early 2020s). The library was prepared using the immunoSEQ multiplex PCR assay. Imported from immuneACCESS, the table was reduced by TCRdb to in-frame sequences with V and J called. These copies leave out some clones; in studies compared against another copy, an unresolved V gene accounts for under half, and the cause of the remainder is not known. This sample comprises more than 85,000 clones, over 70% of them detected only once. The ten largest make up roughly 4.7% of the sample. Material for sequencing was peripheral blood. The receptors were gathered from a human donor in a cohort sampled during active or convalescent COVID-19.

The rearrangement uses TRBV21-1 and TRBJ2-1; TRBD1 is the table's D call and was not checked against the DNA. TRBV21-1 is a listed pseudogene. This CDR3 has 16 amino acids. The CDR3 here is CASSKGTSLWYNEQFF. The CDR3 DNA reads TGTGCCAGCAGCAAAGGGACATCCTTGTGGTACAATGAGCAGTTCTTC.

The chain carries TRBV7-9 and TRBJ1-2; no clear D. V lost 5 bases and J lost 4, with 20 bases in between. The CDR3 has 16 amino acids. Germline CDR1 and CDR2: SEHNR and FQNEAQ (reference sequence). The CDR3 region has the DNA TGTGCCAGCAGCGGACGCCGGGAACATGGGATCTATGGCTACACCTTC. It yields the protein CASSGRREHGIYGYTF.

This clone was recorded a few times. The chain couples TRBV29-1 to TRBJ2-2; TRBD1 might be the D (5 bases). V lost 4 bases and J 4 bases, leaving 10 bases between the germline ends. CDR3 length: 13 amino acids. The germline V gene has CDR1 SQVTM and CDR2 ANQGSEA. In DNA form, the CDR3 reads TGCAGCGTTGCAAGGGGCGGCACCGGGGAGCTGTTTTTT. This gives the protein CSVARGGTGELFF.

The CDR3 sequence: CASRMTGAGEQFF. CDR3 bases: TGTGCCAGCAGGATGACAGGGGCGGGCGAGCAGTTCTTC. The rearrangement links TRBV12-3 or TRBV12-4 to TRBJ2-1; 8 bases agree with TRBD1. Trimming at V came to 6 bases and at J to 10 bases, leaving 8 bases not matched to a gene. CDR3 length: 13 amino acids.

The gene calls are TRBV2 and TRBJ1-4, with D possibly TRBD1 on 6 matching bases. This CDR3 has 17 residues. With 5 bases removed from V and 4 bases from J, the gap between germline ends came to 20 bases. Germline V gene sequence: CDR1 SNHLY, CDR2 FYNNEI. Here the CDR3 reads CASSSQGSLGSNEKLFF. CDR3 DNA sequence: TGTGCCAGCAGTTCACAGGGTTCGTTGGGGAGTAATGAAAAACTGTTTTTT. Complete variable domain (other parts from reference TRBV2 and TRBJ1-4): EPEVTQTPSHQVTQMGQEVILRCVPISNHLYFYWYRQILGQKVEFLVSFYNNEISEKSEIFDDQFSVERPDGSNFTLKIRSTKLEDSAMYFCASSSQGSLGSNEKLFFGSGTQLSVL.

This clone has more than one count but fewer than ten. The chain uses TRBV18 and TRBJ2-7; TRBD1 agrees at 8 bases. From germline, CDR1 is KGHSH and CDR2 LQKENI. The junction had 6 bases not matched to a gene; V was cut back by 2 bases and J by 0 bases. The CDR3 sequence is 16 residues long. The CDR3 protein is CASSPSPGGVSYEQYF. CDR3 nucleotides: TGTGCCAGCTCACCAAGTCCAGGGGGCGTCTCCTACGAGCAGTACTTC.

V gene TRBV7-8 combines with J gene TRBJ2-1; TRBD2 might be the D (6 bases). V lost 4 bases to trimming and J lost 5 bases, with 15 bases between them. CDR1 is SGHVS and CDR2 is FQNEAQ in the germline V gene. The CDR3 spans 15 residues. CDR3 DNA sequence: TGTGCCAGCAGCTATTATGCGGGGAGTAACAATGAGCAGTTCTTC. This sequence encodes CASSYYAGSNNEQFF.

This chain connects TRBV9 to TRBJ2-2; D not resolved. V lost 0 bases, J lost 1 base, and 13 bases lay in between. CDR3 length: 17 residues. Germline V gene data show CDR1 as SGDLS and CDR2 as YYNGEE. For the CDR3, the DNA is TGTGCCAGCAGCGTAGGCACACAGTATCAGAACACCGGGGAGCTGTTTTTT. Its translation: CASSVGTQYQNTGELFF.

The chain links TRBV27 to TRBJ2-7; D is possibly TRBD2 (6 bases). CDR1 and CDR2 (germline): MNHEY, SMNVEV (reference sequence). The CDR3 has 13 residues. Trimming shortened V by 6 bases and J by 1 base, and 10 bases separated the two germline ends. DNA of the CDR3: TGTGCCAGCAGACCCGGACTATCCTACGAGCAGTACTTC. Encoded protein: CASRPGLSYEQYF.

This chain uses TRBV2 with TRBJ2-7; TRBD1 matches at 7 bases. The CDR3 has 14 amino acids. Germline CDR1 SNHLY, CDR2 FYNNEI. V shed 9 bases, J shed 3 bases, and the junction held 11 bases outside the gene matches. The CDR3, as DNA: TGTGCCAGTTTCCAGGGGGTTGTGAACTACGAGCAGTACTTC. Its protein product is CASFQGVVNYEQYF. Drawing the rest from reference TRBV2 and TRBJ2-7, the complete variable domain is EPEVTQTPSHQVTQMGQEVILRCVPISNHLYFYWYRQILGQKVEFLVSFYNNEISEKSEIFDDQFSVERPDGSNFTLKIRSTKLEDSAMYFCASFQGVVNYEQYFGPGTRLTVT.

The gene calls are TRBV5-6 and TRBJ2-3; D is perhaps TRBD1 (6 bases). The CDR3 is 15 amino acids. V lost 0 bases and J lost 4, with 12 bases in between. In germline, CDR1 is SGHDT, CDR2 YYEEEE. CDR3 coding DNA: TGTGCCAGCAGCTTGGGACAGGTGTTGGCAGATACGCAGTATTTT. It translates to CASSLGQVLADTQYF.

This clone was seen a single time. This chain uses TRBV3-1 (or the pseudogene TRBV3-2) with TRBJ2-1; 8 bases align to TRBD1. The CDR3 has 11 amino acids. CDR1 and CDR2 (germline): LGHDT, YNNKEL (reference sequence). V dropped 7 bases and J dropped 12; count of bases not matched to a gene: 5. CDR3 in DNA: TGTGCCAGCAAAGGACAGGGCGGGCAGTTCTTC. It codes for CASKGQGGQFF.

This clone was recorded a few times. The genes are TRBV10-2 and TRBJ2-3, with 12 bases that match TRBD2. CDR3 length equals 17 residues. Germline V gives CDR1 WSHSY, CDR2 SAAADI. J gave up 1 base and V 2 bases, and 4 bases lay outside the gene matches. Written as DNA, the CDR3 is TGCGCCAGCAGTGAGAGACTAGCGGGAGCGGGCACAGATACGCAGTATTTT. Protein: CASSERLAGAGTDTQYF.

The rearrangement uses TRBV28 and TRBJ1-2, with TRBD1 matching over 9 bases. The CDR3 loop spans 13 amino acids. Germline V gene data show CDR1 as MDHEN and CDR2 as SYDVKM. Unmatched junction bases numbered 5, after V lost 10 bases and J lost 2 bases. This chain's CDR3 is CATNRGRNYGYTF. The CDR3 bases are TGTGCCACCAACAGGGGGCGCAACTATGGCTACACCTTC.

The CDR3 sequence is CASSRHRQGYNEQFF. DNA of the CDR3: TGTGCCAGCAGCCGTCACCGACAGGGTTACAATGAGCAGTTCTTC. V and J are TRBV7-3 and TRBJ2-1, with TRBD1 matching over 7 bases. CDR1 and CDR2 from the germline V gene are SGHTA and FQGTGA. The CDR3 has 15 residues. V dropped 5 bases and J dropped 4; count of bases not matched to a gene: 8. The variable domain in full, completed from reference TRBV7-3 and TRBJ2-1, reads GAGVSQTPSNKVTEKGKYVELRCDPISGHTALYWYRQSLGQGPEFLIYFQGTGAADDSGLPNDRFFAVRPEGSVSTLKIQRTERGDSAVYLCASSRHRQGYNEQFFGPGTRLTVL.

V and J are TRBV5-5 and TRBJ1-2, with a possible D match to TRBD1 (6 bases). The germline V gene has CDR1 SGHKS and CDR2 YYEKEE (reference sequence). The CDR3 consists of 15 residues. V was pared by 4 bases and J by 4 bases, with 17 bases between. CDR3 DNA sequence: TGTGCCAGCAGCGAAACGGGCCAGGGGAGCTATGGCTACACCTTC. This sequence encodes CASSETGQGSYGYTF.

The gene calls are TRBV4-2 and TRBJ2-1, with D possibly matching TRBD2 (6 bases). With 3 bases removed from V and 0 bases from J, the gap between germline ends came to 15 bases. Per germline, CDR1 LGHNA and CDR2 YNFKEQ. The CDR3 loop spans 17 amino acids. DNA for the CDR3: TGTGCCAGCAGCCAGAGTTTACGGGAGTACTCCTACAATGAGCAGTTCTTC. This gives the protein CASSQSLREYSYNEQFF.

This clone was seen only once. The chain employs TRBV13 and TRBJ2-1, with TRBD1 as a possible D gene (6 bases). CDR3 length equals 15 residues. Germline assignment: CDR1 PRHDT and CDR2 FYEKMQ (reference sequence). With 2 bases removed from V and 0 bases from J, the gap between germline ends came to 8 bases. The CDR3 DNA follows: TGTGCCAGCAGCTTAAGGGGGTCCTCCTACAATGAGCAGTTCTTC. Translated, it gives CASSLRGSSYNEQFF.

CDR3 nucleotides: TGTGCCAGCAGCCAAATACCAGGGGGCTGGGTCACTGAAGCTTTCTTT. Protein: CASSQIPGGWVTEAFF. The genes are TRBV3-1 (or the pseudogene TRBV3-2) and TRBJ1-1; 8 positions match TRBD1. The CDR3 sequence is 16 residues long. Per the germline V gene, CDR1 is LGHDT and CDR2 is YNNKEL (reference sequence). Trimming cost V 2 bases and J 4 bases; bases outside gene matches: 9.

The chain has TRBV9 and TRBJ1-1, with 8 bases lining up with TRBD1. V gave up 0 bases and J gave up 9 bases; unmatched junction bases: 10. Looked up from germline, CDR1 is SGDLS and CDR2 is YYNGEE. The CDR3 consists of 15 residues. The DNA for the CDR3 is TGTGCCAGCAGCGTAGTTCCGGACAGGGAAAATAAAGCTTTCTTT. It yields the protein CASSVVPDRENKAFF.

This clone was detected once. The rearrangement links TRBV18 to TRBJ2-5; possible D gene TRBD2, 5 bases. The germline V gene encodes CDR1 KGHSH and CDR2 LQKENI. CDR3 length: 14 residues. V was clipped by 3 bases and J by 1 base, with 9 bases between them. In nucleotides, the CDR3 is TGTGCCAGCTCACCGCCCCGGGGCCAAGAGACCCAGTACTTC. It codes for CASSPPRGQETQYF.

The chain couples TRBV7-9 to TRBJ2-1; weak D call: TRBD1 (6 bases). Germline CDR1 and CDR2: SEHNR and FQNEAQ (reference sequence). This CDR3 region has 14 residues. Trimming shortened V by 5 bases and J by 5 bases, and 13 bases separated the two germline ends. The CDR3 nucleotides read TGTGCCAGCAGCCATCCGGGACACAACAATGAGCAGTTCTTC. Translation gives CASSHPGHNNEQFF.